This TCR beta chain was recovered during a study of tumor-infiltrating lymphocytes in primary liver carcinoma. Study overall: Staging placed the tumors at T1-T3 N0M0, and they measured about 4 to 11 cm across. Samples yielded about 3.5 to 7.5 million productive TCRbeta reads, similar across tissue types. Study-level results: Blood's top-250-clone fraction was significantly lower than that of tumors (p = 0.039).

V trimming: 8 bases; J trimming: 4 bases; junction bases outside the gene matches: 6. Germline assignment: CDR1 MDHEN and CDR2 SYDVKM. This CDR3 contains 14 residues. It was unsorted whole blood that yielded blood RNA, and germline DNA was also extracted. The researchers drew 3.5 to 4.5 milliliters of peripheral blood before surgery. The investigators made TCR beta cDNA from approximately 510 ng total RNA, using a constant-region primer. Amplification in three nested multiplex PCR rounds with slightly modified ARM-PCR gave rise to TCR beta libraries. Each of the first two PCR rounds ran roughly 9 cycles with TRBV1-TRBV30 forward and C-beta reverse primers. TCRdb re-called the multiplex PCR reads with MiXCR, one entry per CDR3 protein. Of hundreds of thousands of distinct CDR3 sequences listed, 65% are singletons. The table lists this clonotype with a few counts. Its target is not known.

Sequenced input: peripheral blood. The rearrangement links TRBV28 to TRBJ1-5; 9 bases line up with TRBD1. The TCR comes from a middle-aged man with primary liver carcinoma and hepatitis B virus infection. The DNA of the CDR3 is TGTGCCAGCGGAACAGGGGGCGCAAATCAGCCCCAGCATTTT. This gives the protein CASGTGGANQPQHF.